This T cell receptor beta chain was captured in a study of cytomegalovirus exposure and HLA in healthy donors. Study-wide results and caveats: Donors belonging to an Asian-associated ancestry cluster reportedly showed fewer N-insertions in productive TCRs than the 666-donor mean, according to what a later analysis found. Reportedly, HLA-A and HLA-B alleles of most subjects were accurately predicted from TCR beta. In all likelihood, a cluster of highly shared sequence variants was a sequencing artifact.

The PCR contained 60 Vbeta and 13 Jbeta primers. As processed by the authors: In a later analysis, the count reached some 83 million unique TCR beta chains, with about 10 million shared. Using immunoSEQ multiplex PCR, the repertoire was profiled, and TCRdb retains in-frame clones only, with some absent. That table gives V, J and clone size, and the DNA gave D and trimming. The sample gives over 150,000 clones, just under 80% of which show up once; around 14% is in the top ten. Remarks on this clone: Its specificity is not known.

The germline V gene encodes CDR1 SGHDT and CDR2 YYEEEE. CDR3 length equals 16 residues. With 4 bases removed from V and 0 bases from J, the gap between germline ends came to 17 bases. Sequenced material: PBMCs. The J gene is TRBJ2-7, the V gene TRBV5-6, with a possible D match to TRBD2 (5 bases). The clonotype originates from a woman in her 50s in good health and CMV-seropositive. Written as DNA, the CDR3 is TGTGCCAGCAGCCTACGGAGAGGGTCTAGCTCCTACGAGCAGTACTTC. This sequence encodes CASSLRRGSSSYEQYF.